The 24 T cell receptor beta chains given below trace back to one sample, sequenced in a study of shared clonotypes between healthy human individuals (dated by TCRdb to about 2020). Library preparation used the immunoSEQ multiplex PCR assay. The source is immuneACCESS, and TCRdb retained only in-frame sequences with V and J called. Part of the clones is not carried over; for the studies checked, unresolved V genes explain less than half of this, and the remainder is unexplained. This sample gives 90,000 to 150,000 clones in total; under 70% of them show up just once. The leading ten clones occupy roughly a quarter of the sample. The specimen sequenced was memory CD8+ T cells sorted from blood. Sample cell subset or site, as interpreted from the label and publication: CD45RO+ cells pooled with CCR7-negative TemRA cells. Receptors were obtained from a woman in her 30s in good health.

This clone was recorded once. The chain has TRBV11-1 and TRBJ1-2; D is unresolved. From germline, CDR1 is SGHAT and CDR2 FQDESV (reference sequence). Trimming left V 0 bases short and J 4 bases short, with 18 bases between. The CDR3 covers 17 residues. The CDR3 loop is CASSLAAPSPRLYGYTF. Written as DNA, the CDR3 is TGTGCCAGCAGCTTAGCCGCACCTTCGCCCCGACTCTATGGCTACACCTTC.

This sequence joins TRBV19 and TRBJ1-3; D not resolved. Germline CDR1 and CDR2: LNHDA and SQIVND (reference sequence). This CDR3 contains 13 residues. Trimming stripped 7 bases from V and 4 bases from J, with 11 bases between. The CDR3 nucleotides read TGTGCCAGTACGGTCAGGTCCGGAAACACCATATATTTT. The encoded protein is CASTVRSGNTIYF.

J is TRBJ1-6 and V is TRBV6-5, with D possibly being TRBD1 (6 bases). The CDR3 has 16 residues. V was trimmed by 4 bases and J by 9 bases, leaving 19 bases between them. CDR1 and CDR2 (germline): MNHEY, SVGAGI. CDR3 in amino acids: CASSLTNRVPRSPLHF. The CDR3 region has the DNA TGTGCCAGCAGTTTGACGAACAGGGTACCCCGTTCACCCCTCCACTTT.

The V call is TRBV27, the J call TRBJ2-2, with D perhaps TRBD1 or TRBD2 (5 bases each). The CDR3 contains 16 residues. Trimming removed 7 bases from V and 3 bases from J, with 18 bases in between. Germline V lookup: CDR1 MNHEY, CDR2 SMNVEV (reference sequence). For the CDR3, the DNA is TGTGCCAGCAAGCTCCGGGACGGAGATTACACCGGGGAGCTGTTTTTT. Its protein product is CASKLRDGDYTGELFF.

The V call is TRBV27, the J call TRBJ2-7; D possibly corresponds to TRBD1 (6 bases). Germline loops: CDR1 MNHEY, CDR2 SMNVEV (reference sequence). V was pared by 3 bases and J by 4 bases, with 10 bases between. CDR3 length: 13 amino acids. The CDR3, as DNA: TGTGCCAGCAGTTTTGCCAGGGGTTACGAGCAGTACTTC. Protein sequence: CASSFARGYEQYF.

This chain links TRBV28 with TRBJ2-7; 8 bases match TRBD1. The CDR3 totals 16 residues. V lost 9 bases to trimming and J lost 0 bases; unmatched junction nucleotides: 13. Germline CDR1 and CDR2: MDHEN and SYDVKM. CDR3 coding DNA: TGTGCCAGTCTAAGATCAGGGACAGGAGGCTCCTACGAGCAGTACTTC. Its translation: CASLRSGTGGSYEQYF.

The rearrangement links TRBV15 to TRBJ1-1; D may be TRBD1 (6 bases). CDR1 is LNHNV and CDR2 is YYDKDF in the germline V gene (reference sequence). This CDR3 is built from 15 residues. V lost 5 bases to trimming and J lost 1 base, with 14 bases between them. The CDR3 region is CATSPRGGWNTEAFF. In nucleotides, the CDR3 is TGTGCCACCAGCCCCAGGGGTGGCTGGAACACTGAAGCTTTCTTT.

Written as DNA, the CDR3 is TGTGCCAGCAGCCAAGGAAGACAGGACTACGAGCAGTACTTC. It translates to CASSQGRQDYEQYF. This chain connects TRBV5-6 to TRBJ2-7; tentative D call: TRBD1 (6 bases). CDR3 length: 14 residues. The V end lost 4 bases, the J end lost 3 bases, and 14 bases lay between the germline ends. Looked up from germline, CDR1 is SGHDT and CDR2 is YYEEEE.

This clone was seen just once. The V gene is TRBV6-6, the J gene TRBJ2-2; 7 bases are a match to TRBD1. V shed 9 bases, J shed 5 bases, and the junction held 9 bases outside the gene matches. The CDR3 loop spans 14 amino acids. The V gene's germline CDR1 is MNHNY and CDR2 SVGAGI (reference sequence). The chain's CDR3 is CASSQDRLTGELFF. CDR3 nucleotides: TGTGCCAGTAGTCAGGACAGGTTAACCGGGGAGCTGTTTTTT.

The V gene is TRBV9, the J gene TRBJ2-5, with a weak D call TRBD2 (6 bases). This CDR3 contains 14 residues. CDR1 and CDR2 (germline): SGDLS, YYNGEE. V dropped 2 bases and J dropped 5 bases, with 13 bases sitting between them. The chain's CDR3 is CASSVGGGIETQYF. Here the CDR3 DNA reads TGTGCCAGCAGCGTTGGGGGAGGTATCGAGACCCAGTACTTC.

The chain has TRBV2 and TRBJ2-7; 7 nucleotides align to TRBD2. The CDR3 extends over 15 amino acids. Trimming took 5 bases from V and 3 from J; bases not matched to a gene: 10. CDR1 is SNHLY and CDR2 is FYNNEI in the germline V gene. CDR3 DNA sequence: TGTGCCAGCAGTTTTAGCGGGTTTAGAGACTACGAGCAGTACTTC. This gives the protein CASSFSGFRDYEQYF.

The chain carries TRBV6-6 and TRBJ2-2; 12 bases align to TRBD2. After removal of 4 bases from V and 8 bases from J, the junction contained 8 bases not matched to a gene. This CDR3 is built from 16 residues. Germline V CDR1 and CDR2: MNHNY, SVGAGI (reference sequence). The CDR3, as DNA: TGTGCCAGCAGTTTCCGACTAGCGGGAGCGTGGGGGGAGCTGTTTTTT. Protein: CASSFRLAGAWGELFF.

The CDR3 here is CASSTRQVSNNEQFF. CDR3 bases: TGTGCCAGCAGCACTCGACAGGTCAGCAACAATGAGCAGTTCTTC. The chain joins TRBV7-8 to TRBJ2-1; D perhaps matches TRBD1 (6 bases). The CDR3 is 15 residues long. The germline CDR1 and CDR2 sequences are SGHVS and FQNEAQ. V was trimmed by 5 bases and J by 5 bases, leaving 16 bases between them.

The chain combines TRBV10-3 with TRBJ1-1; 7 bases agree with TRBD1. Germline values: CDR1 ENHRY, CDR2 SYGVKD. The junction had 8 bases not matched to a gene; V was cut back by 6 bases and J by 4 bases. The CDR3 length is 14 residues. The CDR3 DNA reads TGTGCCATCAGGGGACAGCCCTCGGGCACTGAAGCTTTCTTT. Its translation is CAIRGQPSGTEAFF.

This clone has more than one count but fewer than ten. The genes are TRBV9 and TRBJ2-5; 10 bases line up with TRBD2. There are 16 residues in the CDR3. From germline, CDR1 is SGDLS and CDR2 YYNGEE. J gave up 4 bases and V 0 bases, and 6 bases lay outside the gene matches. The CDR3 region has the DNA TGTGCCAGCAGCGTAGCGGGCCGACTAGCGGGAGAGACCCAGTACTTC. This translates into CASSVAGRLAGETQYF.

In this sample, this clone turned up many times. The V and J genes are TRBV15 and TRBJ1-2, with 8 bases lining up with TRBD1. V shed 0 bases, J shed 3 bases, and the junction held 12 bases outside the gene matches. Germline CDR1 and CDR2: LNHNV and YYDKDF (reference sequence). There are 18 residues in the CDR3. The CDR3 DNA follows: TGTGCCACCAGCAGAGAGGTGGTCCAGGGGGCGATGGACTATGGCTACACCTTC. It yields the protein CATSREVVQGAMDYGYTF.

This clone was seen a handful of times. The chain has TRBV5-5 and TRBJ2-5; D possibly uses TRBD1 or TRBD2 (6 bases each). The germline V gene has CDR1 SGHKS and CDR2 YYEKEE (reference sequence). V lost 4 bases, J lost 5 bases, and 21 bases lay in between. This CDR3 has 16 amino acids. The CDR3: CASSLEVAGGRETQYF. The CDR3 DNA is TGTGCCAGCAGCCTGGAGGTAGCCGGGGGCAGGGAGACCCAGTACTTC.

CDR3 DNA sequence: TGTGCCAGCAGGGGGACAGGGGAGGACTATGGCTACACCTTC. Its protein product is CASRGTGEDYGYTF. The chain recombines TRBV28 with TRBJ1-2; 10 positions agree with TRBD1. V gave up 6 bases and J gave up 3 bases; unmatched junction bases: 4. The CDR3 length is 14 residues. Germline CDR1 is MDHEN and CDR2 is SYDVKM.

This clone appeared once. The chain employs TRBV28 and TRBJ2-1; the match to TRBD2 covers 8 bases. The V and J ends lost 2 bases and 4 bases, in that order; junction bases with no gene match: 1. The CDR3 is 14 amino acids. Germline assignment: CDR1 MDHEN and CDR2 SYDVKM. The CDR3 loop reads CASSLSGGYNEQFF. The DNA of the CDR3 is TGTGCCAGCAGTTTAAGCGGGGGTTACAATGAGCAGTTCTTC.

The chain links TRBV5-6 to TRBJ2-7; 8 nucleotides line up with TRBD2. The V and J ends lost 4 bases and 2 bases, in that order; junction bases with no gene match: 11. This CDR3 region has 16 residues. Germline V gives CDR1 SGHDT, CDR2 YYEEEE. The CDR3 DNA reads as TGTGCCAGCAGCCCTTCAACTAGCGGAGACCCCTACGAGCAGTACTTC. Amino acids: CASSPSTSGDPYEQYF.

There are a few counts of this clone. This CDR3 reads CASSWEGADEDEQYF. The CDR3 nucleotides are TGTGCCAGCAGCTGGGAGGGGGCGGACGAGGACGAGCAGTACTTC. The chain joins TRBV13 to TRBJ2-7, with D possibly being TRBD1 or TRBD2 (7 bases each). Germline CDR1 PRHDT, CDR2 FYEKMQ (reference sequence). The germline V and J ends were trimmed by 4 bases and 5 bases, with 18 bases remaining between them. This CDR3 spans 15 amino acids.

The chain combines TRBV6-1 with TRBJ2-3, with D possibly matching TRBD2 (6 bases). Trimming cost V 0 bases and J 1 base, with 11 bases left between them. The CDR3 runs to 16 residues. The germline gives CDR1 MNHNS, CDR2 SASEGT. In DNA form, the CDR3 reads TGTGCCAGCAGTGAAGCGGGGGGTTCGGGCACAGATACGCAGTATTTT. Protein: CASSEAGGSGTDTQYF.

J is TRBJ2-2 and V is TRBV6-1; TRBD1 matches 9 bases. V gave up 2 bases and J gave up 6 bases; unmatched junction bases: 7. This CDR3 region has 16 residues. Germline CDR1 is MNHNS and CDR2 is SASEGT. CDR3 DNA sequence: TGTGCCAGCAGTGAAATGACAGGGGGATATGCCGGGGAGCTGTTTTTT. Protein: CASSEMTGGYAGELFF.

This clone has ten or more counts. The chain combines TRBV5-1 with TRBJ2-2; 14 bases are shared with TRBD2. This CDR3 is 15 amino acids long. The germline V gene has CDR1 SGHRS and CDR2 YFSETQ. J was trimmed by 7 bases and V by 6 bases; bases with no gene match: 5. DNA of the CDR3: TGCGCCAGCACTTACGGACTAGCGGGAGGCGGGGAGCTGTTTTTT. It is translated as CASTYGLAGGGELFF.